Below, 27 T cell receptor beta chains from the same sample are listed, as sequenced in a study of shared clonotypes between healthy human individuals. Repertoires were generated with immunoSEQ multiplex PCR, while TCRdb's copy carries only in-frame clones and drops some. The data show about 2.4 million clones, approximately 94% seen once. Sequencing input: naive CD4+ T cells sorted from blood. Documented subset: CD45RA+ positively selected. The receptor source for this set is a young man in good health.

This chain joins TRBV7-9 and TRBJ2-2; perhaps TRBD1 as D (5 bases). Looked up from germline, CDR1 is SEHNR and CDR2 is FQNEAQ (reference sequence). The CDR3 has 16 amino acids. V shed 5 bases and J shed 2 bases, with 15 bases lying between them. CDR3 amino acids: CASSLSRAINTGELFF. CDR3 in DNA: TGTGCCAGCAGCCTCTCCAGGGCAATTAACACCGGGGAGCTGTTTTTT.

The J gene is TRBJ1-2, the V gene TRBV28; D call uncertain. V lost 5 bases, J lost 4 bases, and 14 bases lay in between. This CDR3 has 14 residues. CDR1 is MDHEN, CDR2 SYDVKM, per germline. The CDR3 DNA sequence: TGTGCCAGCAGTAGTAACAGAGCCACCTATGGCTACACCTTC. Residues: CASSSNRATYGYTF.

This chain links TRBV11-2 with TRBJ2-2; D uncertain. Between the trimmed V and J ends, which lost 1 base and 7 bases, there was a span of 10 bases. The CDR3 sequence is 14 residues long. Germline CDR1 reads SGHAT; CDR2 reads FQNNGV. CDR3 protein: CASSLASRIGELFF. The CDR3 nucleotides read TGTGCCAGCAGCTTAGCTTCGCGAATCGGGGAGCTGTTTTTT.

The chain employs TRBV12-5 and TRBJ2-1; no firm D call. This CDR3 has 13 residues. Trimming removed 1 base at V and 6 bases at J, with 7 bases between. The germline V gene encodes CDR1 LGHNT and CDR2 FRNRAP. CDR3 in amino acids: CASGLGSGNEQFF. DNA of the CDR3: TGTGCTAGTGGTTTGGGATCGGGCAATGAGCAGTTCTTC.

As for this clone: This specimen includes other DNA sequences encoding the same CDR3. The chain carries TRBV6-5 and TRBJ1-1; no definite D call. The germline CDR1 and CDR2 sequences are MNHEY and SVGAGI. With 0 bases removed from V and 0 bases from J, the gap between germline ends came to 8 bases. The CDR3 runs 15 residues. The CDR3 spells CASSYSSAVNTEAFF. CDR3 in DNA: TGTGCCAGCAGTTACTCGTCGGCAGTGAACACTGAAGCTTTCTTT.

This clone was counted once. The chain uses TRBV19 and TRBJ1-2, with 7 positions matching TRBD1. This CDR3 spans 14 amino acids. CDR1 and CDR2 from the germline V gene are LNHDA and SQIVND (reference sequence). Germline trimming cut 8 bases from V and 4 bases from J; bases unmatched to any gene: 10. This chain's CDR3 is CASSYRGFVYGYTF. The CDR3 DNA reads TGTGCCAGTTCCTACAGGGGTTTCGTCTATGGCTACACCTTC.

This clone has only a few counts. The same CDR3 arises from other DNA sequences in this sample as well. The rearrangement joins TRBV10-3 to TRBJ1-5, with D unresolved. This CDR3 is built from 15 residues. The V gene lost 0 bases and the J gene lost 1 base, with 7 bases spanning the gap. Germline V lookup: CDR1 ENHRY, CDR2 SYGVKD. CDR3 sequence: CAISESGGSNQPQHF. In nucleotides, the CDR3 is TGTGCCATCAGTGAGTCGGGAGGGAGCAATCAGCCCCAGCATTTT.

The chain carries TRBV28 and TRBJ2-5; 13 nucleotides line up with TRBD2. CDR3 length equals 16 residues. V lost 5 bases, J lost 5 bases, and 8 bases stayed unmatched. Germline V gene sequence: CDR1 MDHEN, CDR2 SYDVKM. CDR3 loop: CASSPTGTSGTETQYF. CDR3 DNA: TGTGCCAGCAGTCCTACTGGGACTAGCGGGACGGAGACCCAGTACTTC.

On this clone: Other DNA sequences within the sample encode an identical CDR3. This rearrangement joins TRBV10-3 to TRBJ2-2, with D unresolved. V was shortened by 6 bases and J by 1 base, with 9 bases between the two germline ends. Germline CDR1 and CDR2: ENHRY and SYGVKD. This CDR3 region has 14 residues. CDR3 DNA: TGTGCCATCAGCGCGTCAGGGAACACCGGGGAGCTGTTTTTT. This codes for CAISASGNTGELFF.

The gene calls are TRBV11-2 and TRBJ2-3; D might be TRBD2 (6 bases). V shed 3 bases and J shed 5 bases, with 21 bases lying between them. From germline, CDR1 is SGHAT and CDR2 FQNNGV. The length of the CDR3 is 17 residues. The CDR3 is CASSLNGVKGAGDTQYF. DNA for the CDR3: TGTGCCAGCAGCTTGAATGGGGTAAAGGGAGCGGGAGATACGCAGTATTTT.

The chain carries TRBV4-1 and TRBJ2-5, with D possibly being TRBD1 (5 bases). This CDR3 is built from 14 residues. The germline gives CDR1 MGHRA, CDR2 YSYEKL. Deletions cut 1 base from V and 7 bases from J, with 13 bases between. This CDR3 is CASSQVGAVGTQYF. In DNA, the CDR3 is TGCGCCAGCAGCCAAGTAGGGGCAGTGGGGACCCAGTACTTC.

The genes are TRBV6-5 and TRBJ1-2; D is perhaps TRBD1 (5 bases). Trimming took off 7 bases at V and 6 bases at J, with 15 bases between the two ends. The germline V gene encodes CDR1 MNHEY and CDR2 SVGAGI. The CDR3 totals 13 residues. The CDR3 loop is CASTRGSMHGYTF. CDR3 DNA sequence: TGTGCCAGCACCCGGGGGTCTATGCATGGCTACACCTTC.

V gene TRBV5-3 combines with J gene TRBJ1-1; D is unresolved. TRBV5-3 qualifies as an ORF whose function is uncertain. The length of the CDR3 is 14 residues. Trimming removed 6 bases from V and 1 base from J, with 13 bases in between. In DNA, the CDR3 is TGTGCCAGAACCCTAGCGGCTGCGAACACTGAAGCTTTCTTT. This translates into CARTLAAANTEAFF.

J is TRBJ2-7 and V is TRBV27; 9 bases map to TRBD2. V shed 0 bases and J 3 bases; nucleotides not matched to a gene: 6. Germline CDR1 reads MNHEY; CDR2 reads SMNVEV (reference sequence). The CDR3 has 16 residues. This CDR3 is CASSLSLLAGNYEQYF. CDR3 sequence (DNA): TGTGCCAGCAGTTTATCACTCCTAGCGGGGAACTACGAGCAGTACTTC.

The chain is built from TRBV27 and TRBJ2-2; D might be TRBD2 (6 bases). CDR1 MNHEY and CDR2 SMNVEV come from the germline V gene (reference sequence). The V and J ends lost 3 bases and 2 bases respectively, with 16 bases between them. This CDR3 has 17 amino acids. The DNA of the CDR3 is TGTGCCAGCAGTTTCCCGCCCGGGGGACCCAACACCGGGGAGCTGTTTTTT. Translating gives CASSFPPGGPNTGELFF.

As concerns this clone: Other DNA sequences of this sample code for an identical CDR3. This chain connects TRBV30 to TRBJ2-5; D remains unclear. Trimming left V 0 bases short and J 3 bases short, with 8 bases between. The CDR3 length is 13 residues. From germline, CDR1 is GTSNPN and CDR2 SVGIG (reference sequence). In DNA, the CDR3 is TGTGCCTGGAGTGTCCGACGGGAAGAGACCCAGTACTTC. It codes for CAWSVRREETQYF.

CDR3 in DNA: TGTGCCAGCAGCTTAGGGTCCGCCGAGACCCAGTACTTC. Amino acids: CASSLGSAETQYF. This rearrangement joins TRBV7-9 to TRBJ2-5; D unclear. V lost 1 base to trimming and J lost 5 bases, with 8 bases between them. Germline V gene data show CDR1 as SEHNR and CDR2 as FQNEAQ (reference sequence). This CDR3 has 13 amino acids.

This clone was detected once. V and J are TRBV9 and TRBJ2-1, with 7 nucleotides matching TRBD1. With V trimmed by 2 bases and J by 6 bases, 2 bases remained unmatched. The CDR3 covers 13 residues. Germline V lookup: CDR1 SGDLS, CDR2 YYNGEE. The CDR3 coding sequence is TGTGCCAGCAGCGTCGGGACAGTCAATGAGCAGTTCTTC. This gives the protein CASSVGTVNEQFF.

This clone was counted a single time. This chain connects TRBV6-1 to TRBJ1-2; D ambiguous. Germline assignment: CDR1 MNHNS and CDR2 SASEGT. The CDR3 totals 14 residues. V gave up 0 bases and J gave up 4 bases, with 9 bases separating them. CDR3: CASSEAIDTYGYTF. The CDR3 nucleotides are TGTGCCAGCAGTGAAGCGATAGATACCTATGGCTACACCTTC.

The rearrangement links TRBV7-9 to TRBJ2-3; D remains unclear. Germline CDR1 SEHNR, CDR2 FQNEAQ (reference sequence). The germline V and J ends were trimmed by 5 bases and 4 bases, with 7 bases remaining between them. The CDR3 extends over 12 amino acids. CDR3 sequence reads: CASSPNSDTQYF. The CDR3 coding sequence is TGTGCCAGCAGCCCCAATTCAGATACGCAGTATTTT.

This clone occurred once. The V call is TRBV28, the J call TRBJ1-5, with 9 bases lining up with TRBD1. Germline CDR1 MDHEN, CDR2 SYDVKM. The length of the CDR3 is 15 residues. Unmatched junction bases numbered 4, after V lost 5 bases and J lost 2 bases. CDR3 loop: CASSMGQGGNQPQHF. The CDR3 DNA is TGTGCCAGCAGTATGGGACAGGGAGGCAATCAGCCCCAGCATTTT.

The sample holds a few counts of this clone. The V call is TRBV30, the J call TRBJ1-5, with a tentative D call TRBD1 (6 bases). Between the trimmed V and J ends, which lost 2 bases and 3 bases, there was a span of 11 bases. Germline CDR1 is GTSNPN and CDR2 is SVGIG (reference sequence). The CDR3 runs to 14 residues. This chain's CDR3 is CAWSSSGANQPQHF. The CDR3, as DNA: TGTGCCTGGAGTTCCTCGGGGGCCAATCAGCCCCAGCATTTT.

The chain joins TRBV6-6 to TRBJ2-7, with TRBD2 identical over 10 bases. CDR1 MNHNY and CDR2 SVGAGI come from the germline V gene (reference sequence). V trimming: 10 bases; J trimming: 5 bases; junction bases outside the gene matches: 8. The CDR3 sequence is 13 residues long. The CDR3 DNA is TGTGCCATTTCGGGGACTAGCGTCGACGAGCAGTACTTC. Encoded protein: CAISGTSVDEQYF.

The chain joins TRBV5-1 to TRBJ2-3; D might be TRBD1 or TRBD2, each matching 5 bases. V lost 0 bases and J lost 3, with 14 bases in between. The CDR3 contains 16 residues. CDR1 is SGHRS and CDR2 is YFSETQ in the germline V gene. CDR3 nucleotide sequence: TGCGCCAGCAGCTTGGGTCTCGAGGGGCAGACAGATACGCAGTATTTT. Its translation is CASSLGLEGQTDTQYF.

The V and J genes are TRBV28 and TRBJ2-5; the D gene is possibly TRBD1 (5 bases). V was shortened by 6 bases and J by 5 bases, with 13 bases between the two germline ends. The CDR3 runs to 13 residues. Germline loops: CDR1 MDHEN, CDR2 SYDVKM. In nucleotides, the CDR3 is TGTGCCAGCAGAAAGGGGCTTTGGGAGACCCAGTACTTC. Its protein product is CASRKGLWETQYF.

DNA of the CDR3: TGTGCCAGCAGCTCGTCAGTAGGCGTCTTCGGGGAGCTGTTTTTT. Its protein is CASSSSVGVFGELFF. The chain recombines TRBV11-2 with TRBJ2-2, with no clear D. V lost 4 bases, J lost 7 bases, and 16 bases lay in between. This CDR3 region has 15 residues. From germline, CDR1 is SGHAT and CDR2 FQNNGV.

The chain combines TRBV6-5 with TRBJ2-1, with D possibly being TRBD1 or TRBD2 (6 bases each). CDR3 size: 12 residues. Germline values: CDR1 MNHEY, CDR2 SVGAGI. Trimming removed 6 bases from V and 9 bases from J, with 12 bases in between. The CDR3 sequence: CASRAGQGEQFF. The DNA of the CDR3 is TGTGCCAGCAGGGCGGGACAAGGTGAGCAGTTCTTC.